The 17 T cell receptor beta chains in this list originate from one sample, sequenced in a study of T-cell reconstitution after alpha-beta-depleted transplantation in children. During its preparation, the TCRbeta library received unique molecular identifiers. One entry per CDR3 protein results from TCRdb running MiXCR on the PCR reads. Among 450,000 to 600,000 distinct CDR3 sequences listed, around 20% were seen once. Sequencing used PBMCs from the stem cell graft donor, obtained from the stem cell graft. These receptors all come from a human donor who donated a stem cell graft to a child with acute lymphoblastic leukemia.

The chain uses TRBV4-1 and TRBJ2-1; 8 bases agree with TRBD2. The length of the CDR3 is 16 residues. Unmatched junction bases numbered 10, after V lost 3 bases and J lost 6 bases. Germline V gives CDR1 MGHRA, CDR2 YSYEKL. The CDR3 sequence: CASSQGISGGANEQFF. In nucleotides, the CDR3 is TGCGCCAGCAGCCAGGGCATCAGCGGGGGTGCCAATGAGCAGTTCTTC.

This clonotype was seen a few times. This chain connects TRBV9 to TRBJ2-3; D possibly matches TRBD1 or TRBD2 (6 bases each). CDR3 length equals 16 residues. Germline lookup yields CDR1 SGDLS and CDR2 YYNGEE. With 2 bases removed from V and 4 bases from J, the gap between germline ends came to 17 bases. The CDR3 protein is CASSVPSGGIPDTQYF. In DNA form, the CDR3 reads TGTGCCAGCAGCGTCCCCTCCGGGGGCATCCCAGATACGCAGTATTTT. Full variable domain (outside the CDR3, taken from reference TRBV9 and TRBJ2-3): DSGVTQTPKHLITATGQRVTLRCSPRSGDLSVYWYQQSLDQGLQFLIQYYNGEERAKGNILERFSAQQFPDLHSELNLSSLELGDSALYFCASSVPSGGIPDTQYFGPGTRLTVL.

This clonotype has only a few counts. The V gene is TRBV12-3 or TRBV12-4, the J gene TRBJ2-2; perhaps TRBD1 as D (6 bases). Trimming took off 6 bases at V and 11 bases at J, with 7 bases between the two ends. This CDR3 has 10 amino acids. CDR3 bases: TGTGCCAGCAGGGGACACGAGCTGTTTTTT. This encodes CASRGHELFF.

The V gene is TRBV5-1, the J gene TRBJ2-1; D remains ambiguous. The CDR3 loop spans 17 amino acids. Trimming removed 3 bases from V and 7 bases from J, with 23 bases in between. The germline gives CDR1 SGHRS, CDR2 YFSETQ. The chain's CDR3 is CASSSSVVVDKWNEQFF. CDR3 nucleotide sequence: TGCGCCAGCAGCTCCTCTGTTGTAGTAGACAAATGGAATGAGCAGTTCTTC.

The chain carries TRBV5-1 and TRBJ1-2, with 7 bases fitting TRBD1. The CDR3 is 15 residues long. In germline, CDR1 is SGHRS, CDR2 YFSETQ. The trim removed 4 bases at V and 6 bases at J, leaving 12 bases unmatched. CDR3 bases: TGCGCCAGCAGCCCACCGACAGGGAGTGGGGATGGCTACACCTTC. Protein: CASSPPTGSGDGYTF.

Written as DNA, the CDR3 is TGTGCCAGCAGCTTAGAAGGGCCAGGGGGATCACCCCTCCACTTT. Protein: CASSLEGPGGSPLHF. This chain joins TRBV7-2 and TRBJ1-6, with 7 positions matching TRBD1. The junction had 7 bases not matched to a gene; V was cut back by 1 base and J by 10 bases. The germline V gene encodes CDR1 SGHTA and CDR2 FQGNSA. CDR3 length: 15 amino acids.

The chain links TRBV7-9 to TRBJ1-1; no clear D. Looked up from germline, CDR1 is SEHNR and CDR2 is FQNEAQ (reference sequence). This CDR3 has 14 amino acids. V was shortened by 5 bases and J by 0 bases, with 10 bases between the two germline ends. CDR3 in amino acids: CASSAGLLNTEAFF. The CDR3 nucleotides read TGTGCCAGCAGCGCCGGACTCTTGAACACTGAAGCTTTCTTT.

The V gene is TRBV20-1, the J gene TRBJ1-5; D is unclear. Germline CDR1 and CDR2: DFQATT and SNEGSKA (reference sequence). Trimming removed 6 bases at V and 0 bases at J, with 9 bases between. The CDR3 is 13 amino acids. The CDR3 spells CSAAIYSNQPQHF. In DNA, the CDR3 is TGCAGTGCCGCCATTTATAGCAATCAGCCCCAGCATTTT.

The gene calls are TRBV18 and TRBJ1-1, with D maybe TRBD1 (6 bases). Trimming removed 3 bases from V and 2 bases from J, with 13 bases in between. Germline CDR1 reads KGHSH; CDR2 reads LQKENI. There are 15 residues in the CDR3. The CDR3 coding sequence is TGTGCCAGCTCACCCCGGACAGCGTTCAACACTGAAGCTTTCTTT. It specifies CASSPRTAFNTEAFF.

This chain uses TRBV27 with TRBJ2-5, with a tentative D call TRBD2 (5 bases). Between the trimmed V and J ends, which lost 5 bases and 7 bases, there was a span of 17 bases. The CDR3 is made up of 14 amino acids. CDR1 is MNHEY, CDR2 SMNVEV, per germline (reference sequence). The CDR3 sequence: CASSPTRGGGTQYF. CDR3 in DNA: TGTGCCAGCAGTCCGACACGGGGTGGTGGGACCCAGTACTTC.

CDR3 nucleotides: TGCGCCAGCAGCCTTAGAGCGGGATCCTACAATGAGCAGTTCTTC. It specifies CASSLRAGSYNEQFF. V gene TRBV5-1 combines with J gene TRBJ2-1; 7 bases line up with TRBD2. V gave up 4 bases and J gave up 1 base; unmatched junction bases: 5. The CDR3 consists of 15 residues. Germline lookup yields CDR1 SGHRS and CDR2 YFSETQ.

This clonotype was observed a handful of times. The gene calls are TRBV7-2 and TRBJ2-4; a possible D gene is TRBD1 (5 bases). The CDR3 is made up of 18 amino acids. The germline V and J ends were trimmed by 0 bases and 0 bases, with 15 bases remaining between them. Germline V gene sequence: CDR1 SGHTA, CDR2 FQGNSA. DNA for the CDR3: TGTGCCAGCAGCTTAGCGATGGAAGGGGTACTAGCCAAAAACATTCAGTACTTC. This translates into CASSLAMEGVLAKNIQYF.

This clonotype was counted only a few times. The chain joins TRBV29-1 to TRBJ2-5; the D gene is possibly TRBD1 (6 bases). Deletions cut 7 bases from V and 2 bases from J, with 11 bases between. Germline-derived CDR1 and CDR2 are SQVTM and ANQGSEA. The CDR3 has 12 amino acids. The CDR3 loop reads CSAFQGQETQYF. The CDR3, as DNA: TGCAGCGCGTTTCAGGGGCAAGAGACCCAGTACTTC. The variable domain in full, completed from reference TRBV29-1 and TRBJ2-5, reads SAVISQKPSRDICQRGTSLTIQCQVDSQVTMMFWYRQQPGQSLTLIATANQGSEATYESGFVIDKFPISRPNLTFSTLTVSNMSPEDSSIYLCSAFQGQETQYFGPGTRLLVL.

This clonotype was detected only a few times. V gene TRBV7-9 combines with J gene TRBJ2-3; TRBD2 matches 8 bases. CDR1 and CDR2 (germline): SEHNR, FQNEAQ (reference sequence). V shed 5 bases, J shed 2 bases, and the junction held 12 bases outside the gene matches. The CDR3 covers 17 residues. The chain's CDR3 is CASSLPPLAGYTDTQYF. The CDR3 DNA reads TGTGCCAGCAGCCTGCCCCCATTAGCGGGGTACACAGATACGCAGTATTTT.

This clonotype showed up just a few times. The chain recombines TRBV6-5 with TRBJ2-2; D is undetermined. The germline V and J ends were trimmed by 5 bases and 8 bases, with 9 bases remaining between them. The germline gives CDR1 MNHEY, CDR2 SVGAGI. This CDR3 contains 12 residues. CDR3 sequence: CASSRSLGELFF. DNA of the CDR3: TGTGCCAGCAGTAGATCACTGGGGGAGCTGTTTTTT.

The chain employs TRBV9 and TRBJ1-2; D unclear. Trimming shortened V by 4 bases and J by 8 bases, and 9 bases separated the two germline ends. This CDR3 region has 11 residues. Germline CDR1 and CDR2: SGDLS and YYNGEE. The CDR3: CASSPPVGYTF. Written as DNA, the CDR3 is TGTGCCAGCAGCCCCCCGGTCGGCTACACCTTC.

The chain carries TRBV12-3 or TRBV12-4 and TRBJ2-1; D is tentatively TRBD1 or TRBD2 (5 bases each). V was cut by 5 bases and J by 9 bases, with 17 bases left in between. The CDR3 runs 14 residues. CDR3: CASSPGLPPSEQFF. The CDR3 region has the DNA TGTGCCAGCAGTCCGGGGCTTCCACCCAGTGAGCAGTTCTTC.